This T cell receptor beta chain stems from a study of blood T cell repertoires in COVID-19. Study in general: The United States, Italy and Spain were the sources of the acute and convalescent COVID-19 samples. T cells, B-cell-depleted T cells, or PBMCs provided the cDNA or gDNA that served as material.

The CDR3 spans 15 residues. Germline V gives CDR1 MNHEY, CDR2 SVGAGI. Trimming took off 6 bases at V and 5 bases at J, with 14 bases between the two ends. In the original processing: Amplification with reference gene primers provided the estimates of nucleated cell counts. The protocol was immunoSEQ multiplex PCR, while the TCRdb copy is restricted to in-frame clones and leaves out a portion. V, J and clone size derive from that table, while D and trimming were established from the DNA sequence. The data contain about 150,000 clones, approximately 73% of them singletons. This sequence joins TRBV6-5 and TRBJ1-6; D is unclear. The receptor was derived from an elderly woman with acute or convalescent COVID-19. Sequencing was performed on peripheral blood. The CDR3 DNA is TGTGCCAGCAGACGAAACAGAAATGATAATTCACCCCTCCACTTT. Translation: CASRRNRNDNSPLHF.